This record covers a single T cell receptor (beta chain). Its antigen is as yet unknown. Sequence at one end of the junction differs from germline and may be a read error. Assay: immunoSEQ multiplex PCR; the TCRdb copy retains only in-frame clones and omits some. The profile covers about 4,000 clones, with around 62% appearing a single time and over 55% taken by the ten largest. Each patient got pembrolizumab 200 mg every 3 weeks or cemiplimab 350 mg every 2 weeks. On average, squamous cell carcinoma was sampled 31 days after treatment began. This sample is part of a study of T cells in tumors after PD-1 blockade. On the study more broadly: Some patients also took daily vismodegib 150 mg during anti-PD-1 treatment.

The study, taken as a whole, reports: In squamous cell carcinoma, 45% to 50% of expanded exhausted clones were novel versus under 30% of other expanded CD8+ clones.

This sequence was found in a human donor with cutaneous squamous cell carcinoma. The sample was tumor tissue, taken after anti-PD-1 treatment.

The CDR3 coding sequence is TGTGCCAGCAGTTACTCGGGGACCGGGGAGCTGTTTTTT. Translated, it gives CASSYSGTGELFF. This chain uses TRBV6-4 with TRBJ2-2; TRBD2 is a possible D gene (5 bases). CDR3 size: 13 residues. The germline V gene encodes CDR1 MRHNA and CDR2 SNTAGT.